This TCR beta chain was identified in a study of CD8+CD57+ T cells in acquired aplastic anemia. Study as a whole: Sorting CD4+ and CD8+ cells gave DNA averaging about 3.3 ug. Mean read depth for CD4+ cells from healthy donors was roughly 10 million. Whole-study findings and limits: Patients did not significantly differ from controls in CD8+ Simpson's diversity. Patients and controls had in common approximately 28 CD8+ CDR3 sequences.

The length of the CDR3 is 18 residues. V dropped 0 bases and J dropped 0 bases, with 18 bases sitting between them. The germline V gene encodes CDR1 SGHRS and CDR2 YFSETQ. This clonotype was counted between two and nine times. Its antigen is as yet unknown. The template for TCR beta VDJ and CDR3 sequence profiling was genomic DNA. One entry per CDR3 protein results from TCRdb running MiXCR on the reads. The sample yields hundreds of thousands of distinct CDR3 sequences, approximately 70% seen once. This TCR was sampled from a human donor in good health, serving as a control. The sample consisted of sorted CD4+, CD8+, or CD8+CD57+ T cells (not recorded which) from PBMCs. The chain uses TRBV5-1 and TRBJ1-1; maybe TRBD1 (6 bases). CDR3: CASSLGTGRGVLNTEAFF. The CDR3 coding sequence is TGCGCCAGCAGCTTGGGTACAGGGCGGGGGGTGCTGAACACTGAAGCTTTCTTT.